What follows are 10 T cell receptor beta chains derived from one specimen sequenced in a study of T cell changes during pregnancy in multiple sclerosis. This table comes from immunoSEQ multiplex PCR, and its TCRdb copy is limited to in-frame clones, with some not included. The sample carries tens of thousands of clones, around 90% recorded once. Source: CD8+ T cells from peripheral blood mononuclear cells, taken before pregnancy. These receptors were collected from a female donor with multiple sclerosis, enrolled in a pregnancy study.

The CDR3 region has the DNA TGTGCCAGCAGCCAAGCCGTTGGGGGCCCAGAGACCCAGTACTTC. This gives the protein CASSQAVGGPETQYF. This chain joins TRBV14 and TRBJ2-5; D might be TRBD1 (6 bases). The CDR3 sequence is 15 residues long. The germline CDR1 and CDR2 sequences are SGHDN and FVKESK. V lost 1 base and J 4 bases, leaving 13 bases between the germline ends. Variable domain in full (rest from reference TRBV14 and TRBJ2-5): EAGVTQFPSHSVIEKGQTVTLRCDPISGHDNLYWYRRVMGKEIKFLLHFVKESKQDESGMPNNRFLAERTGGTYSTLKVQPAELEDSGVYFCASSQAVGGPETQYFGPGTRLLVL.

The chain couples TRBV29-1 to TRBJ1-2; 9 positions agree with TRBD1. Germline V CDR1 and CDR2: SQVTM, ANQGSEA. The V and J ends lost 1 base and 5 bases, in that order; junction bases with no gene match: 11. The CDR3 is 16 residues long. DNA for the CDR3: TGCAGCGTTGAAGGGTTGTCCTGGACAGGGGATTATGGCTACACCTTC. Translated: CSVEGLSWTGDYGYTF. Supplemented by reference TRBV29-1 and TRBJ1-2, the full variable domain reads SAVISQKPSRDICQRGTSLTIQCQVDSQVTMMFWYRQQPGQSLTLIATANQGSEATYESGFVIDKFPISRPNLTFSTLTVSNMSPEDSSIYLCSVEGLSWTGDYGYTFGSGTRLTVV.

As DNA, the CDR3 is TGTGCCAGCAGTGAATACTGGGGGCGTGAGGGTGAGCAGTTCTTC. As protein: CASSEYWGREGEQFF. The V call is TRBV25-1, the J call TRBJ2-1; tentative D call: TRBD1 (6 bases). The CDR3 covers 15 residues. The germline V gene has CDR1 MGHDK and CDR2 SYGVNS. V lost 0 bases to trimming and J lost 9 bases, with 15 bases between them.

DNA of the CDR3: TGTGCCAGCAGCTTGGCCAGGGAGGACTCCTACGAGCAGTACTTC. Translation gives CASSLAREDSYEQYF. V usage is TRBV5-6 and J usage is TRBJ2-7; D possibly corresponds to TRBD2 (6 bases). This CDR3 region has 15 residues. V dropped 0 bases and J dropped 0 bases, with 10 bases sitting between them. Germline CDR1 SGHDT, CDR2 YYEEEE.

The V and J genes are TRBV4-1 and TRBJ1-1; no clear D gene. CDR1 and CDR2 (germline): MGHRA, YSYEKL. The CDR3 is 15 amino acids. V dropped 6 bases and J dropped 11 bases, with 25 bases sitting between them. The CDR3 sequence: CASRISLSQNPAAFF. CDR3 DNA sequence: TGCGCCAGCAGAATTAGTCTTAGCCAAAACCCTGCGGCTTTCTTT.

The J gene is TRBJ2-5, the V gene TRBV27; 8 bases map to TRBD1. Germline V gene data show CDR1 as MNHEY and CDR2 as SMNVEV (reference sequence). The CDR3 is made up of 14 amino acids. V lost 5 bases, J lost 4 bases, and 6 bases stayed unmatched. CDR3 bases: TGTGCCAGCAGTCCCGTGCAGGGGGCAGAGACCCAGTACTTC. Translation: CASSPVQGAETQYF.

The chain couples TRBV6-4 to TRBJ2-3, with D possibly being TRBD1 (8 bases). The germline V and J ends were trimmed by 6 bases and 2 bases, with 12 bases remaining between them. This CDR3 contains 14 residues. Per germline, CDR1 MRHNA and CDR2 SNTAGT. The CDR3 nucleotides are TGTGCCAGCAGACAGGGGGGGGCCACAGATACGCAGTATTTT. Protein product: CASRQGGATDTQYF.

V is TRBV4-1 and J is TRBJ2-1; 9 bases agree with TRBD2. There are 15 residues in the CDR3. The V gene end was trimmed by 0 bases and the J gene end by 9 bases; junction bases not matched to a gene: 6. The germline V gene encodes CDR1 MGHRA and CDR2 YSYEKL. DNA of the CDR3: TGCGCCAGCAGCCAAGATTCAGCTAGCGGGGTTGAGCAGTTCTTC. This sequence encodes CASSQDSASGVEQFF.

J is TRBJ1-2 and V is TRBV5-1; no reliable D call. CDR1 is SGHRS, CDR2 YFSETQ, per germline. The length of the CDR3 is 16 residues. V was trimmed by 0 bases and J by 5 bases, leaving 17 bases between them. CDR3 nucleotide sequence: TGCGCCAGCAGCTTGGGAGCATTCAGGTCTGGATATGGCTACACCTTC. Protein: CASSLGAFRSGYGYTF. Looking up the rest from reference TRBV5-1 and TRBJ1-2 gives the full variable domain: KAGVTQTPRYLIKTRGQQVTLSCSPISGHRSVSWYQQTPGQGLQFLFEYFSETQRNKGNFPGRFSGRQFSNSRSEMNVSTLELGDSALYLCASSLGAFRSGYGYTFGSGTRLTVV.

The CDR3 DNA sequence: TGTGCCAGCAGCTTGAATACAGGGGGGATCTATGGCTACACCTTC. Translated: CASSLNTGGIYGYTF. The chain joins TRBV7-9 to TRBJ1-2; 8 bases fit TRBD1. The CDR3 contains 15 residues. The ends lost 3 bases at V and 4 bases at J; junction bases unmatched: 7. Germline-derived CDR1 and CDR2 are SEHNR and FQNEAQ (reference sequence).